This TCR beta chain was obtained from a study of T cell responses to AZD1222 COVID-19 vaccine. TCRdb keeps only in-frame clones here, not all; method: immunoSEQ multiplex PCR. The data contain about 140,000 clones, approximately 90% of them singletons. The CDR3 has 15 amino acids. V shed 6 bases, J shed 5 bases, and the junction held 10 bases outside the gene matches. Germline values: CDR1 SQVTM, CDR2 ANQGSEA. Broader study findings: Donors in the cohort were predominantly white British and more often female, and clonal diversity was possibly underestimated.

As to this clone: Its antigen remains unidentified.

This specimen was peripheral blood, taken 28 days after the second AZD1222 dose. The TCR sequence derives from an adult who received the AZD1222 COVID-19 vaccine. This chain links TRBV29-1 with TRBJ2-5; 12 positions agree with TRBD2. CDR3 residues: CSVVSPSGGAETQYF. The CDR3 DNA is TGCAGCGTCGTCAGTCCTAGCGGGGGGGCGGAGACCCAGTACTTC.